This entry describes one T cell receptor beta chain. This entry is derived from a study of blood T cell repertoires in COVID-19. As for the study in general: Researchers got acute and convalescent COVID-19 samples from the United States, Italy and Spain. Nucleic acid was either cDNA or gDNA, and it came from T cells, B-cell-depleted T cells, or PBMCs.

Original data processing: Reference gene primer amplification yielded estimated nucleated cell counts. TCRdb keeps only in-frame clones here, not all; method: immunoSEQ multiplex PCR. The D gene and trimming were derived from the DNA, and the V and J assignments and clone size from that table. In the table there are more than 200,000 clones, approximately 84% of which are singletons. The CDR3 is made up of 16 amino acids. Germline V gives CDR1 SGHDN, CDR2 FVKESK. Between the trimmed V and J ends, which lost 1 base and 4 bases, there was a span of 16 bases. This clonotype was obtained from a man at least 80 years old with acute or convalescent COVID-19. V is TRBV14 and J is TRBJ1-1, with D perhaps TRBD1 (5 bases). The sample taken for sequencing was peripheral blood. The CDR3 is CASSQGPARVGTEAFF. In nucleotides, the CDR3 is TGTGCCAGCAGCCAAGGGCCGGCCAGGGTGGGCACTGAAGCTTTCTTT.